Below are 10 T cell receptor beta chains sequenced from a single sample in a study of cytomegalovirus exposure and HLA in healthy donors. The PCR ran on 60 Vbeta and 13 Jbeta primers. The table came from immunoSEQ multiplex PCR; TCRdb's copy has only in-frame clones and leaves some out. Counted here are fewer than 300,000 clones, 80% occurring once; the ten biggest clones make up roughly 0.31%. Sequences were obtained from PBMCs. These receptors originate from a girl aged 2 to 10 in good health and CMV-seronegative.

The CDR3 region has the DNA TGTGCCATCAGTGAGGCAATTAGCGTAGGCGAGCAGTACTTC. It translates to CAISEAISVGEQYF. The genes are TRBV10-3 and TRBJ2-7, with D perhaps matching TRBD2 (5 bases). The CDR3 is 14 amino acids. The V end lost 2 bases, the J end lost 6 bases, and 14 bases lay between the germline ends. The germline V gene encodes CDR1 ENHRY and CDR2 SYGVKD.

CDR3 in DNA: TGTGCCTGGACCCCGGGGATAAATGAGCAGTTCTTC. Amino acid sequence: CAWTPGINEQFF. The chain couples TRBV30 to TRBJ2-1; perhaps TRBD2 as D (5 bases). V lost 4 bases to trimming and J lost 7 bases, with 11 bases between them. Germline V gene data show CDR1 as GTSNPN and CDR2 as SVGIG (reference sequence). The CDR3 is made up of 12 amino acids.

This chain's CDR3 is CASSGGRGQGGTEAFF. CDR3 nucleotides: TGTGCCAGCAGCGGAGGGAGGGGACAGGGCGGAACTGAAGCTTTCTTT. This rearrangement joins TRBV25-1 to TRBJ1-1; 9 nucleotides align to TRBD1. The CDR3 has 16 residues. V was pared by 6 bases and J by 5 bases, with 13 bases of the junction left unmatched. Germline V gives CDR1 MGHDK, CDR2 SYGVNS.

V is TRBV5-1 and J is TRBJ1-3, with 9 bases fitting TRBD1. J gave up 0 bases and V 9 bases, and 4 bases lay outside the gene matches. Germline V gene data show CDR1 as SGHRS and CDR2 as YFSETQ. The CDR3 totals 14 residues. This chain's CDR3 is CATRTGVSGNTIYF. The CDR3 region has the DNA TGCGCCACCCGGACAGGGGTCTCTGGAAACACCATATATTTT.

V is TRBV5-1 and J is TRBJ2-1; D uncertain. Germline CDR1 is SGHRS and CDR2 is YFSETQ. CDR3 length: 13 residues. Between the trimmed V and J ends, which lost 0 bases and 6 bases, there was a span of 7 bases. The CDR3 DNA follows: TGCGCCAGCAGCTTGGGGAGAACCAATGAGCAGTTCTTC. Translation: CASSLGRTNEQFF.

The CDR3 sequence: CAWSTAGGTEAFF. The CDR3 DNA reads as TGTGCCTGGAGTACAGCAGGGGGCACTGAAGCTTTCTTT. V usage is TRBV30 and J usage is TRBJ1-1; 7 bases map to TRBD1. V dropped 2 bases and J dropped 4; count of bases not matched to a gene: 4. Germline CDR1 reads GTSNPN; CDR2 reads SVGIG (reference sequence). CDR3 length equals 13 residues.

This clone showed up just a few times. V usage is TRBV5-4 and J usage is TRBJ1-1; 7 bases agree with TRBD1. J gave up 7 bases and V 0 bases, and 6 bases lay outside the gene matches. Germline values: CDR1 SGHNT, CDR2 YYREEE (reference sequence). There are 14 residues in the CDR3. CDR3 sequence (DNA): TGTGCCAGCAGCTTGGGTGACAGGGCAAATGAAGCTTTCTTT. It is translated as CASSLGDRANEAFF.

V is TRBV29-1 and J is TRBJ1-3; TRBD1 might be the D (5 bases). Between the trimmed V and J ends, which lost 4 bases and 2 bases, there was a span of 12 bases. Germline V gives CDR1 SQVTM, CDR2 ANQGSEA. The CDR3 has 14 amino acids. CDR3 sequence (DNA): TGCAGCGTTGGACAGTCTATGGCTGGAAACACCATATATTTT. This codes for CSVGQSMAGNTIYF.

CDR3 amino acids: CASRGEYGELFF. The DNA for the CDR3 is TGTGCCAGCCGTGGGGAGTACGGGGAGCTGTTTTTT. This sequence joins TRBV27 and TRBJ2-2; possibly TRBD2 for D (5 bases). The CDR3 has 12 residues. In germline, CDR1 is MNHEY, CDR2 SMNVEV (reference sequence). V lost 8 bases, J lost 7 bases, and 11 bases lay in between.

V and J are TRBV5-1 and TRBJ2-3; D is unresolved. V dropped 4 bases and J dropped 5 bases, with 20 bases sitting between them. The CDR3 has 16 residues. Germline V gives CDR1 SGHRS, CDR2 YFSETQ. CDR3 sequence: CASSATRGSGVDTQYF. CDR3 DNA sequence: TGCGCCAGCAGCGCCACTCGCGGAAGTGGTGTAGATACGCAGTATTTT.